A selection of T cell receptor beta chains follows, all from one sample in a study of HIV-infected patients and healthy controls. A single record per CDR3 protein comes from TCRdb applying MiXCR to the 5' RACE reads. The data hold about 64,000 distinct CDR3 sequences, with roughly a fifth observed a single time. Sequenced: CD4+ T cells from blood. Receptor source: a human donor in good health. CDR3s include the opening cysteine and the closing phenylalanine or tryptophan. A D gene is named only where the DNA matches it firmly. Clone size, where shown, is once, few, many, or a class for clones that have expanded.

clone size | D gene | J gene | V gene | CDR3 protein | CDR3 DNA
few | NA | TRBJ2-7 | TRBV27 | CASSQTIYEQYF | TGTGCCAGCAGCCAGACTATTTACGAGCAGTACTTC
NA | NA | TRBJ2-3 | TRBV27 | CASSPPGHQTQYF | TGTGCCAGCAGCCCTCCGGGACATCAGACGCAGTATTTT
NA | NA | TRBJ1-1 | TRBV19 | CASSIYQGPNTEAFF | TGTGCCAGTAGTATTTATCAGGGTCCGAACACTGAAGCTTTCTTT
NA | NA | TRBJ1-2 | TRBV20-1 | CSARGHGYGYTF | TGCAGTGCTAGAGGCCACGGCTATGGCTACACCTTC
NA | NA | TRBJ1-1 | TRBV3-1 | CASSQTWTANTEAFF | TGTGCCAGCAGCCAAACGTGGACAGCGAACACTGAAGCTTTCTTT
few | NA | TRBJ1-2 | TRBV10-3 | CAMSMDTYGYTF | TGTGCCATGTCTATGGACACCTATGGCTACACCTTC
NA | TRBD2 | TRBJ2-1 | TRBV7-2 | CASSLAGTSGRGTYNEQFF | TGTGCCAGCAGCTTAGCTGGGACTAGCGGGAGGGGCACCTACAATGAGCAGTTCTTC
many | NA | TRBJ1-1 | TRBV2 | CASRVTDKAEAFF | TGTGCCAGCAGAGTGACAGACAAGGCTGAAGCTTTCTTT
NA | NA | TRBJ2-5 | TRBV15 | CATSRAGLIEETQYF | TGTGCCACCAGCAGAGCCGGACTGATAGAAGAGACCCAGTACTTC
many | NA | TRBJ2-5 | TRBV29-1 | CSVESVASQETQYF | TGCAGCGTTGAATCGGTGGCGTCCCAAGAGACCCAGTACTTC
NA | NA | TRBJ2-3 | TRBV5-1 | CASSEEGGDTQYF | TGCGCCAGCAGCGAGGAAGGGGGAGATACGCAGTATTTT
many | TRBD1 | TRBJ2-1 | TRBV28 | CAIDRDREQFF | TGTGCCATCGACAGGGATCGTGAGCAGTTCTTC
NA | TRBD2 | TRBJ2-1 | TRBV3-1 | CASRLLAGGNNEQFF | TGTGCCAGCAGACTTCTAGCGGGAGGGAACAATGAGCAGTTCTTC
NA | TRBD1 | TRBJ1-1 | TRBV10-3 | CAIHDSGTGVTEAFF | TGTGCCATCCATGACTCTGGGACAGGGGTGACTGAAGCTTTCTTT
few | TRBD1 | TRBJ2-6 | TRBV30 | CAWSGYRGLSSGANVLTF | TGTGCCTGGAGTGGGTACAGGGGGCTGTCCTCTGGGGCCAACGTCCTGACTTTC
many | TRBD1 | TRBJ1-1 | TRBV7-9 | CASSFTGDGTEAFF | TGTGCCAGCAGCTTCACAGGGGACGGCACTGAAGCTTTCTTT